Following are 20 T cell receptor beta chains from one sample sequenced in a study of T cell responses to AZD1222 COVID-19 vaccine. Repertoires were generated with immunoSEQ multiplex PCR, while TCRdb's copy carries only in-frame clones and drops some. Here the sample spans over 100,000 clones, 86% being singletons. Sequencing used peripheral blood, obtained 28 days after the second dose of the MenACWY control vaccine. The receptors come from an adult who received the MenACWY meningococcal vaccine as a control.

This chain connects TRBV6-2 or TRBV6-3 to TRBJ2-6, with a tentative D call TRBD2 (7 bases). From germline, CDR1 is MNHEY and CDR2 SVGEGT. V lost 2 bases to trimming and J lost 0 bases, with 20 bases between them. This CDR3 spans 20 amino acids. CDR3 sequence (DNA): TGTGCCAGCAGTTACAGCGGGACACGGTATTTTGTCTCTGGGGCCAACGTCCTGACTTTC. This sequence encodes CASSYSGTRYFVSGANVLTF.

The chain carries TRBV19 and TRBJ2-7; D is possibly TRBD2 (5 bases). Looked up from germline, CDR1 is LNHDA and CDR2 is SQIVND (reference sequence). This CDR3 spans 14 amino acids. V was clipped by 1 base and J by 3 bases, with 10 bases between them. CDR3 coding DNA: TGTGCCAGTAGTATAGGAGGGAGAAACTACGAGCAGTACTTC. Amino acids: CASSIGGRNYEQYF.

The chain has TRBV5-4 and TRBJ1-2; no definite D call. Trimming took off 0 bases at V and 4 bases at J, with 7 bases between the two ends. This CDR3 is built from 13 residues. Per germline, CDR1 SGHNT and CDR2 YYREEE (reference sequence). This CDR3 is CASSLDTAYGYTF. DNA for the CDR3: TGTGCCAGCAGCTTGGATACAGCCTATGGCTACACCTTC. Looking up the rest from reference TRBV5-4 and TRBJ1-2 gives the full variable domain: ETGVTQSPTHLIKTRGQQVTLRCSSQSGHNTVSWYQQALGQGPQFIFQYYREEENGRGNFPPRFSGLQFPNYSSELNVNALELDDSALYLCASSLDTAYGYTFGSGTRLTVV.

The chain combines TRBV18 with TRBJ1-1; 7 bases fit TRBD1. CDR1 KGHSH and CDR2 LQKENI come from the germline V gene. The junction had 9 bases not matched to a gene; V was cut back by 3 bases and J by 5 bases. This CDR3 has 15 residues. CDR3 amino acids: CASSPATAGGTEAFF. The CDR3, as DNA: TGTGCCAGCTCACCCGCGACCGCAGGGGGTACTGAAGCTTTCTTT.

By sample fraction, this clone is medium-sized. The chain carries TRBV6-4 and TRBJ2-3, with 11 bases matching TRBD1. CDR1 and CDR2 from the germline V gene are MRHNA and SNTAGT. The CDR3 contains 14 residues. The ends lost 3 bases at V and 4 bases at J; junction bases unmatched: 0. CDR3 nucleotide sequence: TGTGCCAGCAGTGAGGGACAGGGGGCAGATACGCAGTATTTT. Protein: CASSEGQGADTQYF.

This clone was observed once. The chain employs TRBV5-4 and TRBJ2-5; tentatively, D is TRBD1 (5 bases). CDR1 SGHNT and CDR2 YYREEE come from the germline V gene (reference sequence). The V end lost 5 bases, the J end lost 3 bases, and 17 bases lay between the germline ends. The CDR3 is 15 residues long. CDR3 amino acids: CASSSRAKGEETQYF. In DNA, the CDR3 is TGTGCCAGCAGTTCCCGGGCCAAAGGGGAAGAGACCCAGTACTTC.

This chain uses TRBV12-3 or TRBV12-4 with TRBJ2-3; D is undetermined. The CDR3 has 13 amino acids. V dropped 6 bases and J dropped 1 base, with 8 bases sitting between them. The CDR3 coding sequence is TGTGCCAGCAGCACAGCCGGCACAGATACGCAGTATTTT. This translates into CASSTAGTDTQYF.

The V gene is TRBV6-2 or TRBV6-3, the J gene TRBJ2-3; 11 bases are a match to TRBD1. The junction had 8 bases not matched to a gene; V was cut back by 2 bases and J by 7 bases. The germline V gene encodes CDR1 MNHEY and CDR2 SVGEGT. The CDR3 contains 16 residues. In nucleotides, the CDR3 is TGTGCCAGCAGTTACCGCGGACAGGGGGCGCAACATACGCAGTATTTT. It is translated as CASSYRGQGAQHTQYF.

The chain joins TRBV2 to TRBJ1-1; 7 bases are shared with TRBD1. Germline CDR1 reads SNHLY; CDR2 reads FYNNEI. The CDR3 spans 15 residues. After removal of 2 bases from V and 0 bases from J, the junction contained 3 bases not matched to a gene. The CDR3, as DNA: TGTGCCAGCAGTGAATTGGGACAGTTGAACACTGAAGCTTTCTTT. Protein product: CASSELGQLNTEAFF.

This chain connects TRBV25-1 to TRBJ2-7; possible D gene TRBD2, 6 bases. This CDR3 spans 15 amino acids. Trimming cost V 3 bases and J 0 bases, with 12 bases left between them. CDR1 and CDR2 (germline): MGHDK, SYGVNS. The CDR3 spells CASSDGGASSYEQYF. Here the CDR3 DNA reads TGTGCCAGCAGTGACGGAGGGGCTAGCTCCTACGAGCAGTACTTC.

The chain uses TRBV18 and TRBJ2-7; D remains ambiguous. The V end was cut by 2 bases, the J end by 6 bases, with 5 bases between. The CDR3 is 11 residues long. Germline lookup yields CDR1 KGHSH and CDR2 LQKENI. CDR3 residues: CASSPSAEQYF. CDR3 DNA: TGTGCCAGCTCACCATCGGCCGAGCAGTACTTC.

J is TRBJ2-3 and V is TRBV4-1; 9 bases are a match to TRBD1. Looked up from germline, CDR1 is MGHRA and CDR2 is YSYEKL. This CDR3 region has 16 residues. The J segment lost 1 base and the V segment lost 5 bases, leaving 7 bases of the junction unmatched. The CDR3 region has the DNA TGCGCCAGCAGCTACCCACAGGGGGCCGGCACAGATACGCAGTATTTT. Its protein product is CASSYPQGAGTDTQYF.

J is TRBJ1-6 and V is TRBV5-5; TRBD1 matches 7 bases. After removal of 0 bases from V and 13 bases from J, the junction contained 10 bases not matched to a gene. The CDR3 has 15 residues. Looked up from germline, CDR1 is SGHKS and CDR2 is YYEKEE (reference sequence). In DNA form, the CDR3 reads TGTGCCAGCAGCTTGGCCCCGGGACAGCTTACGCCCCTCCACTTT. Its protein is CASSLAPGQLTPLHF.

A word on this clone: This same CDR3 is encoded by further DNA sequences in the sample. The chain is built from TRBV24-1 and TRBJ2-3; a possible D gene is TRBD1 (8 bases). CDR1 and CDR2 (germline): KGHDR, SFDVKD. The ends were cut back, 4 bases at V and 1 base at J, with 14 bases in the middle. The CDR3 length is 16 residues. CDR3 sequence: CATSDLQGGGTDTQYF. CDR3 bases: TGTGCCACCAGTGACTTACAGGGGGGGGGCACAGATACGCAGTATTTT.

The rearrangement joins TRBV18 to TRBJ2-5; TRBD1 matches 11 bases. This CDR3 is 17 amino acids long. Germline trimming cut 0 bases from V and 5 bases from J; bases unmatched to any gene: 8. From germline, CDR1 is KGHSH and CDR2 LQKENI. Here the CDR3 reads CASSPPDWTGGRETQYF. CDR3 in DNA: TGTGCCAGCTCACCACCCGACTGGACAGGGGGCAGGGAGACCCAGTACTTC.

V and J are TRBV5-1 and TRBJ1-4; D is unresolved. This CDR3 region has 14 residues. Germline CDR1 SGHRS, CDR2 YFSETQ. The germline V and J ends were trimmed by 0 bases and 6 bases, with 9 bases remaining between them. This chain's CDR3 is CASSLGAGDEKLFF. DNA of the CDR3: TGCGCCAGCAGCTTGGGGGCTGGGGATGAAAAACTGTTTTTT.

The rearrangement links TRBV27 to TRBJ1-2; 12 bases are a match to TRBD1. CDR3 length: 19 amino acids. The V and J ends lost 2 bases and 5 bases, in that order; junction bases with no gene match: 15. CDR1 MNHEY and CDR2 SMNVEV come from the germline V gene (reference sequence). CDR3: CASSLGSGGTGGLYYGYTF. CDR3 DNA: TGTGCCAGCAGTTTAGGAAGCGGAGGGACAGGGGGCCTATATTATGGCTACACCTTC.

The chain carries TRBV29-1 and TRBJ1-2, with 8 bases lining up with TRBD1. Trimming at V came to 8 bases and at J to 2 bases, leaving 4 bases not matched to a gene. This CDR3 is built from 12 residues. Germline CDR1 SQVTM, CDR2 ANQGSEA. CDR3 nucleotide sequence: TGCAGCCTTGGACAGGGAAACTATGGCTACACCTTC. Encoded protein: CSLGQGNYGYTF.

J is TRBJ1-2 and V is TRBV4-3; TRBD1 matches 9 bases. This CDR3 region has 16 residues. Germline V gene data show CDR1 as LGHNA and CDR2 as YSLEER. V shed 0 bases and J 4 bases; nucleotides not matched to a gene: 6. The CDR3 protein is CASSQEPGQGFYGYTF. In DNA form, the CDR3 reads TGCGCCAGCAGCCAAGAACCCGGACAGGGGTTCTATGGCTACACCTTC.

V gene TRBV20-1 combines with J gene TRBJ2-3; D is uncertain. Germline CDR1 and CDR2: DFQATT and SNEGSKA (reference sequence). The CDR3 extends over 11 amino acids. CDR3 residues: CRPGHTDTQYF. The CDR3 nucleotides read TGCAGACCAGGCCACACAGATACGCAGTATTTT.